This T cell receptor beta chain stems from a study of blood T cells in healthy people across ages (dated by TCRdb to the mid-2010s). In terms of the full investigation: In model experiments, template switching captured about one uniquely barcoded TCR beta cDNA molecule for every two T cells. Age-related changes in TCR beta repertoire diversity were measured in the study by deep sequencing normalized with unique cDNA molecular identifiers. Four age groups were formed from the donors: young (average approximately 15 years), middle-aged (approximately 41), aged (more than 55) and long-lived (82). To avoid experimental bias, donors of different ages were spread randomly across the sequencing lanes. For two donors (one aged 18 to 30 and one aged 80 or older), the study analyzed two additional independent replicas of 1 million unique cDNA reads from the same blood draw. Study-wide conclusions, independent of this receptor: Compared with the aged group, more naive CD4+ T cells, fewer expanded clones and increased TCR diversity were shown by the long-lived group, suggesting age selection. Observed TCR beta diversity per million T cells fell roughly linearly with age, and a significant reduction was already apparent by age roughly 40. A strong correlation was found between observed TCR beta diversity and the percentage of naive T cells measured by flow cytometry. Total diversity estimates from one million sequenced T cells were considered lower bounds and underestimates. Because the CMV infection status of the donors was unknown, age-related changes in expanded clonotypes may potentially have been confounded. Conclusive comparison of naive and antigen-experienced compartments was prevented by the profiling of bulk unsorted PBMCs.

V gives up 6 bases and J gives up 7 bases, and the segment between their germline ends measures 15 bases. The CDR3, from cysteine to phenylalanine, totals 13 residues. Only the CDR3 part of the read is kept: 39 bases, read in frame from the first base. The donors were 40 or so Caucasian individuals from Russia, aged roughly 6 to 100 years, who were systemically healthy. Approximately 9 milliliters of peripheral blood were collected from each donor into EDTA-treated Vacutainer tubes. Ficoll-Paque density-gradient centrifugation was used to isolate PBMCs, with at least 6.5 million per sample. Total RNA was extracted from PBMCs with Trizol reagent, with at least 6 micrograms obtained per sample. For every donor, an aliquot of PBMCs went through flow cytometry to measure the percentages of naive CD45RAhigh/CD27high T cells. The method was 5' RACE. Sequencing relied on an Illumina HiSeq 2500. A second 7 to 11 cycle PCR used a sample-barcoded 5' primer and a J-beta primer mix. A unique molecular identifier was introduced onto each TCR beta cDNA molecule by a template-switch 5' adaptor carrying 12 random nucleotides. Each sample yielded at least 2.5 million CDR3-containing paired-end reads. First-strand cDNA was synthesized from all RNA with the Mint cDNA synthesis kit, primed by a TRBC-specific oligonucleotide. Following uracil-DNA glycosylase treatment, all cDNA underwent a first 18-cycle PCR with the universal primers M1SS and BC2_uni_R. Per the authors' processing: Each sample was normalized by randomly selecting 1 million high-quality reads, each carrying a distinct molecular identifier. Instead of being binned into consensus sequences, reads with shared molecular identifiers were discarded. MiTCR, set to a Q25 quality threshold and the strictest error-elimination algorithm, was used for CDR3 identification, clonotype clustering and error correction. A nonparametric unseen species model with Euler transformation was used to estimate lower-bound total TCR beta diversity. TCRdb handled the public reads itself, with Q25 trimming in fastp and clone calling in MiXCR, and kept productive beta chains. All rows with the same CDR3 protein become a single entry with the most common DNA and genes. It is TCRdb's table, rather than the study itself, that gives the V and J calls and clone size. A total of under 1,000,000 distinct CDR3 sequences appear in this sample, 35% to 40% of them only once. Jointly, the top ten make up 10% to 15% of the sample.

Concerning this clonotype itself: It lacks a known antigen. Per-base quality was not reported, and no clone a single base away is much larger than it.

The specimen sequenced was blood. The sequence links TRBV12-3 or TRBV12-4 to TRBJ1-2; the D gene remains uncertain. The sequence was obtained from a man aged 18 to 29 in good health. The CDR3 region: CASSPSWAGGYTF. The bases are TGTGCCAGCAGCCCCTCTTGGGCGGGTGGCTACACCTTC.